The T cell receptor (beta chain) described here comes from a study of shared clonotypes between healthy human individuals. The CDR3 covers 14 residues. V trimming: 7 bases; J trimming: 6 bases; junction bases outside the gene matches: 7. Per germline, CDR1 LNHDA and CDR2 SQIVND (reference sequence). For this clone: Its antigen is currently unknown.

The authors ran the assay at deep level. Study processing details: With immunoSEQ giving junction-only sequences and no quality scores, filtering differed. Libraries were prepared by immunoSEQ multiplex PCR; TCRdb keeps only in-frame clonotypes and omits some of them. That table furnishes V, J and clone size, whereas the DNA furnished D and trimming. The sample records hundreds of thousands of clones, approximately 73% being singletons. Findings and caveats of the study: Between a few donors, naive CD4 clonotypes were shared at a level of around 5.2%. Estimated richness values were generally larger in naive subsets than in memory subsets.

V usage is TRBV19 and J usage is TRBJ1-5; 9 bases line up with TRBD1. The sequenced sample consisted of memory CD4+ T cells sorted from blood. The subset denotes: CD45RA-negative fraction. This receptor was obtained from a woman aged 30 to 39 in good health. The chain's CDR3 is CASTSTGGIQPQHF. The CDR3 DNA reads TGTGCCAGTACCTCGACAGGGGGAATTCAGCCCCAGCATTTT.